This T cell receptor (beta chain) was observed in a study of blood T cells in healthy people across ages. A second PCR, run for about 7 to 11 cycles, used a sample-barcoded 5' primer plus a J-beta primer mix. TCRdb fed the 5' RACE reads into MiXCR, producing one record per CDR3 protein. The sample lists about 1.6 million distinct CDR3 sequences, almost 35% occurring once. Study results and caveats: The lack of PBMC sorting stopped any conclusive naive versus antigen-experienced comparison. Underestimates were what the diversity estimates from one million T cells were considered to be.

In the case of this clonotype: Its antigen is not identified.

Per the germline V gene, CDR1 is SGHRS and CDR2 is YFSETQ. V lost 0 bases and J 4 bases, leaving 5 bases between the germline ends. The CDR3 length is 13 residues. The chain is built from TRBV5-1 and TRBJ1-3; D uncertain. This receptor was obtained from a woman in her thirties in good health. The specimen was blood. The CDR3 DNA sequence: TGCGCCAGCAGCTTGGCCCAGGGAAACACCATATATTTT. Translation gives CASSLAQGNTIYF.